This T cell receptor beta chain was observed in a study of T cell changes during pregnancy in multiple sclerosis. J lost 1 base, V lost 4 bases, and 3 bases had no gene match. Germline assignment: CDR1 LNHNV and CDR2 YYDKDF (reference sequence). The CDR3 has 15 residues. Assay: immunoSEQ multiplex PCR; the TCRdb copy retains only in-frame clones and omits some. The data show about 55,000 clones, 75% to 90% seen once. This TCR derives from a female donor with multiple sclerosis, enrolled in a pregnancy study. This chain connects TRBV15 to TRBJ1-1, with 10 positions matching TRBD1. Specimen: CD4+ T cells from peripheral blood mononuclear cells, collected in the first trimester of pregnancy. CDR3 nucleotides: TGTGCCACCAGCACTCGACAGGGGGCGAACACTGAAGCTTTCTTT. Translated, it gives CATSTRQGANTEAFF. Full variable domain (remainder filled in from reference TRBV15 and TRBJ1-1): DAMVIQNPRYQVTQFGKPVTLSCSQTLNHNVMYWYQQKSSQAPKLLFHYYDKDFNNEADTPDNFQSRRPNTSFCFLDIRSPGLGDTAMYLCATSTRQGANTEAFFGQGTRLTVV.